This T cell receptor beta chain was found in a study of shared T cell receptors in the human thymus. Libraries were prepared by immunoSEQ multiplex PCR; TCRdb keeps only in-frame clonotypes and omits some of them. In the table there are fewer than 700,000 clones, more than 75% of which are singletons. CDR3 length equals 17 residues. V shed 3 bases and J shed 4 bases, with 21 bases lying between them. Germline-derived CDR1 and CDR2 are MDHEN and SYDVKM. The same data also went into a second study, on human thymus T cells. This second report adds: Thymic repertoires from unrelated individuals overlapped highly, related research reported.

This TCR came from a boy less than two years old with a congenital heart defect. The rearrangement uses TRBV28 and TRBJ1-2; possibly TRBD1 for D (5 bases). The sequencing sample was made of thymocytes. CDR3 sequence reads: CASSFGPKGTRTYGYTF. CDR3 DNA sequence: TGTGCCAGCAGTTTTGGGCCCAAGGGGACTAGGACCTATGGCTACACCTTC.